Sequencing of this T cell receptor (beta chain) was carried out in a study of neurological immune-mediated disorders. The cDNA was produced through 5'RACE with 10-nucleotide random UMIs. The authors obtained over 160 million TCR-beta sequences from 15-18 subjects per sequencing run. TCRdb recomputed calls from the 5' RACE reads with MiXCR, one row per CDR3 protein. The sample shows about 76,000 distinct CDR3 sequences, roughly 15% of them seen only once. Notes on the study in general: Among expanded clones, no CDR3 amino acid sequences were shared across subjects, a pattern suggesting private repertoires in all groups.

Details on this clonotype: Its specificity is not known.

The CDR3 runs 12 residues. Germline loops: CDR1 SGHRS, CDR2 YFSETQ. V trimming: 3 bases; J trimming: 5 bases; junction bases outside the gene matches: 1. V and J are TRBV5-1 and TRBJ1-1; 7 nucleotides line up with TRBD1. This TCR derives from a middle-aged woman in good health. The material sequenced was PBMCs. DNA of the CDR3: TGCGCCAGCAGCTCGACAGGGACTGAAGCTTTCTTT. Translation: CASSSTGTEAFF.